This TCR beta chain was profiled in a study of blood T cell repertoires in COVID-19 (dated by TCRdb to 2019 to 2021). About the investigation overall: Samples from collaborators originated in the United States, Italy and Spain and spanned both the acute and convalescent phases of COVID-19. The prospective study material was composed of cDNA or gDNA derived from T cells, B-cell-depleted T cells, or PBMCs. Deeply sampled blood TCRbeta repertoires from subjects exposed to, actively infected with, or recovered from COVID-19 were included in the dataset. The repertoires were released in a freely available public database meant as a resource for research on the immune response to SARS-CoV-2. Samples came from the ongoing ImmuneRACE study (first 160 participants) plus 1,254 subjects from 6 global collaborators. A de-identified subject ID, COVID-19 status, age in years and sex were almost always included in the sample metadata. Where available, HLA class I and class II types were obtained from metadata supplied by the sample provider rather than from assay-based typing. The paper's findings and limits, for the study overall: The amount of clinical and demographic metadata varied by source and participant and was provided uncurated.

Whole blood was collected in K2EDTA tubes by collaborating institutions according to the institutions' own protocols. For TCRbeta analysis, collaborators shipped samples in one of three forms: frozen whole blood, isolated PBMCs, or DNA extracted from either of those sample types. The immunoSEQ Assay, a bias-controlled multiplex PCR, was used to amplify TCRbeta CDR3 regions from genomic DNA. Per the authors' processing: Nucleated cell counts per sample were estimated from amplification of reference gene primers within the assay. To quantify the absolute abundance of each unique TCRbeta CDR3 rearrangement, sequence reads were collapsed and filtered. For each sample, productive Simpson clonality was calculated by taking the square root of Simpson's diversity index across productive rearrangements. TCRdb holds this immuneACCESS table with in-frame rearrangements only. Some clones are missing; in checked studies, unresolved V genes explain under half, and the rest has no known cause. V and J calls and clone size follow that table, whereas D and trimming were derived from the DNA. This sample comprises around 120,000 clones, 70% to 80% of them detected only once. The ten largest clones add up to 5% to 8% of the sample.

Points on this clone: Its antigen has not been determined. Within one base of it there is no much larger clone, and no base qualities were kept.

This TCR was sampled from a man aged 65-85 years with acute or convalescent COVID-19. The sample taken for sequencing was peripheral blood.

The CDR3 in this case is CASSLAPRGFDEQFF. The nucleotide sequence reads as follows: TGTGCCAGCAGCTTAGCCCCCAGGGGGTTCGATGAGCAGTTCTTC. Rearrangement joined TRBV11-3 to TRBJ2-1; 7 nucleotides in the junction match TRBD1. The CDR3 sequence holds 15 residues, the cysteine and phenylalanine included. Only CDR3 DNA remains: 45 bases, in frame from the first base. CDR1 and CDR2, per the germline V gene, are SGHNT and YENEEA. The germline V and J ends show losses of 1 base and 8 bases respectively, and no gene match explains 8 bases of the junction.